This T cell receptor beta chain was sequenced during a study of regulatory T cells in long-lasting Graves disease. Study context: Graves' patients, diagnosed recently, had received antithyroid drugs under 3 months. The study, taken as a whole, reports: Relative to new patients (approximately 960), persistent patients exhibited greater sharing of public clonotypes (over 2,500).

The authors built TCR beta libraries using iRepertoire HTBI primers and Arm-PCR of CDR3 regions. Original data processing: Across samples, roughly 58 TRBV and some 15 TRBJ segments were found. TCRdb reprocessed the multiplex PCR reads with MiXCR, giving one entry per CDR3 protein. The authors' filters were not applied to this entry. This sample has 540,000 or so distinct CDR3 sequences, with roughly 14% found just once. Worth noting for this clonotype: Its antigen remains unknown.

Germline-derived CDR1 and CDR2 are MDHEN and SYDVKM. Trimming at V came to 5 bases and at J to 6 bases, leaving 8 bases not matched to a gene. CDR3 length: 15 residues. Specified time point: newly diagnosed GD, antithyroid drugs for less than 3 months. PBMCs provided the RNA from which the TCR library was made. Patients came from an endocrinology department in Xi'an, China. The same sample was also studied in work on T cells in Graves' hyperthyroidism and ophthalmopathy.

The chain employs TRBV28 and TRBJ2-1, with 9 nucleotides matching TRBD2. The source is a young man with Graves disease. The sequencing here drew on peripheral blood mononuclear cells (PBMCs), taken at new diagnosis, from a patient treated with antithyroid drugs. CDR3 nucleotide sequence: TGTGCCAGCAGTGCGGGGGGGGGGGGACTCAATGAGCAGTTCTTC. Protein product: CASSAGGGGLNEQFF.